Given below is one T cell receptor (beta chain) in context. Antigen specificity is unknown. These data belong to a study of cytomegalovirus exposure and HLA in healthy donors. While the first cohort had 500 to 700 subjects, the donors belonged to the separate validation cohort of over a hundred subjects. The protocol was immunoSEQ multiplex PCR, while the TCRdb copy is restricted to in-frame clones and leaves out a portion. This sample carries hundreds of thousands of clones, around four fifths of them seen once, and the ten largest clones take roughly an eighth. General study findings and limits: Reports credit the classifier with highly specific, highly sensitive diagnosis of cytomegalovirus status. According to a subsequent analysis, TCR clusters from the first cohort were inclined to appear together in the 120 validation repertoires. Some TCR beta chains (about 180 of them) were listed as cytomegalovirus-associated.

The CDR3 contains 11 residues. V was clipped by 1 base and J by 11 bases, with 8 bases between them. Germline-derived CDR1 and CDR2 are MDHEN and SYDVKM. The sequenced sample was PBMCs. This clonotype was obtained from a woman aged 25 to 39 in good health and CMV-seropositive. V gene TRBV28 combines with J gene TRBJ1-1; no firm D call. The CDR3: CASSLSYVAFF. DNA for the CDR3: TGTGCCAGCAGTTTATCGTATGTGGCTTTCTTT.